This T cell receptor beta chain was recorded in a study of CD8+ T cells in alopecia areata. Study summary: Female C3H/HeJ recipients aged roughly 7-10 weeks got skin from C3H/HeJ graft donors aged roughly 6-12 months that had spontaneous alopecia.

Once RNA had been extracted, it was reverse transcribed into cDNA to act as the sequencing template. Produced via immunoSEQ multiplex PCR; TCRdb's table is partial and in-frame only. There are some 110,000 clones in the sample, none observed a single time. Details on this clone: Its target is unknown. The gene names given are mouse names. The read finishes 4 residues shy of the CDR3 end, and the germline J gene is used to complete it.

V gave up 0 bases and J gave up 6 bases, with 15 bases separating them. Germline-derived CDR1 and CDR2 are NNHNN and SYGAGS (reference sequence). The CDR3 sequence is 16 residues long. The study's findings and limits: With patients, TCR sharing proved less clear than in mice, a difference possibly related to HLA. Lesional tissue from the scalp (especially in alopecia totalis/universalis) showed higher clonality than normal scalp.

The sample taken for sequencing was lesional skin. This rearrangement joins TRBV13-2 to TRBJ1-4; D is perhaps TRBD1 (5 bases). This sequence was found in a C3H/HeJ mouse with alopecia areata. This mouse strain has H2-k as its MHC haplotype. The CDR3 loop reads CASGDAGARGYERLFF. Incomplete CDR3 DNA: TGTGCCAGCGGTGATGCTGGGGCGCGGGGGTACGAA.